The 9 T cell receptor beta chains in this list originate from one sample, sequenced in a study of Ad26.COV2.S vaccination and SARS-CoV-2 variants. Treatment here: some 20 received Ad26.COV2.S at low or high dose, single or two shots; five or six received placebo; per-sample allocation not given. Samples were taken on day 63 after the first vaccine or placebo injection. Sequencing was performed with immunoSEQ multiplex PCR; in TCRdb, only in-frame clones are kept and a portion is missing. Of roughly 400,000 clones in the sample, roughly 88% are singletons; the top ten hold around 4.5%. The specimen was peripheral blood, collected in a trial of Ad26.COV2.S vaccine versus placebo. These receptor sequences come from a person between 18 and 59 years old who received the Ad26.COV2.S COVID-19 vaccine or a placebo.

The V call is TRBV28, the J call TRBJ2-7; 11 nucleotides agree with TRBD1. Germline V lookup: CDR1 MDHEN, CDR2 SYDVKM. The trim removed 5 bases at V and 4 bases at J, leaving 7 bases unmatched. The CDR3 runs to 15 residues. The chain's CDR3 is CASSPAGQGGYEQYF. The CDR3 region has the DNA TGTGCCAGCAGTCCTGCGGGACAGGGGGGTTACGAGCAGTACTTC.

This clone was seen a single time. The chain has TRBV4-2 and TRBJ1-3; 9 nucleotides match TRBD1. The CDR3 has 18 amino acids. Per germline, CDR1 LGHNA and CDR2 YNFKEQ. J lost 2 bases, V lost 0 bases, and 8 bases had no gene match. Here the CDR3 reads CASSQDLVGTGTGNTIYF. The DNA of the CDR3 is TGTGCCAGCAGCCAAGATCTTGTAGGGACAGGGACTGGAAACACCATATATTTT.

This sequence joins TRBV11-2 and TRBJ2-7; D may be TRBD1 (5 bases). V was trimmed by 3 bases and J by 5 bases, leaving 8 bases between them. CDR1 is SGHAT, CDR2 FQNNGV, per germline. The CDR3 is made up of 12 amino acids. Here the CDR3 DNA reads TGTGCCAGCAGCTTGGAAGGGGACGAGCAGTACTTC. It is translated as CASSLEGDEQYF.

This rearrangement joins TRBV15 to TRBJ2-5, with TRBD2 as a possible D gene (6 bases). The CDR3 runs 13 residues. V was pared by 8 bases and J by 2 bases, with 12 bases between. CDR1 LNHNV and CDR2 YYDKDF come from the germline V gene (reference sequence). CDR3 nucleotides: TGTGCCACCGGTCCCGGAGGGCAAGAGACCCAGTACTTC. This gives the protein CATGPGGQETQYF. The entire variable domain, with the rest obtained from reference TRBV15 and TRBJ2-5, is as follows: DAMVIQNPRYQVTQFGKPVTLSCSQTLNHNVMYWYQQKSSQAPKLLFHYYDKDFNNEADTPDNFQSRRPNTSFCFLDIRSPGLGDTAMYLCATGPGGQETQYFGPGTRLLVL.

As DNA, the CDR3 is TGTGCCAGCAGCCGAGGGGGGCGTGGAAATGAGCAGTTCTTC. Protein sequence: CASSRGGRGNEQFF. The chain joins TRBV7-8 to TRBJ2-1; D possibly matches TRBD1 or TRBD2 (6 bases each). Per the germline V gene, CDR1 is SGHVS and CDR2 is FQNEAQ. The V end was cut by 5 bases, the J end by 7 bases, with 15 bases between. CDR3 size: 14 residues.

This sequence joins TRBV10-3 and TRBJ1-2; 7 bases are shared with TRBD1. Germline V lookup: CDR1 ENHRY, CDR2 SYGVKD. The CDR3 runs to 13 residues. The junction had 6 bases not matched to a gene; V was cut back by 5 bases and J by 6 bases. For the CDR3, the DNA is TGTGCCATCAGTCCCGGGACAGAGGATGGCTACACCTTC. Residues: CAISPGTEDGYTF.

This chain joins TRBV28 and TRBJ1-6; D perhaps matches TRBD1 (6 bases). The CDR3 runs 15 residues. Trimming cost V 1 base and J 5 bases, with 9 bases left between them. CDR1 and CDR2 (germline): MDHEN, SYDVKM. The CDR3 nucleotides are TGTGCCAGCAGTTTATTAACAGGGAATAATTCACCCCTCCACTTT. This gives the protein CASSLLTGNNSPLHF.

The chain uses TRBV7-2 and TRBJ2-7; D possibly corresponds to TRBD2 (6 bases). CDR1 is SGHTA and CDR2 is FQGNSA in the germline V gene. This CDR3 spans 15 amino acids. The V end lost 7 bases, the J end lost 0 bases, and 16 bases lay between the germline ends. CDR3 DNA: TGTGCCAGCACCCCGCCTGCGGGAAGCTCCTACGAGCAGTACTTC. As protein: CASTPPAGSSYEQYF. The complete variable domain, with remaining parts taken from reference TRBV7-2 and TRBJ2-7, reads GAGVSQSPSNKVTEKGKDVELRCDPISGHTALYWYRQSLGQGLEFLIYFQGNSAPDKSGLPSDRFSAERTGGSVSTLTIQRTQQEDSAVYLCASTPPAGSSYEQYFGPGTRLTVT.

The rearrangement joins TRBV7-6 to TRBJ2-7; TRBD2 might be the D (6 bases). The CDR3 covers 14 residues. V dropped 5 bases and J dropped 3 bases, with 14 bases sitting between them. CDR1 and CDR2 (germline): SGHVS, FNYEAQ. This chain's CDR3 is CASSAAGRHYEQYF. CDR3 sequence (DNA): TGTGCCAGCAGCGCCGCCGGGAGACACTACGAGCAGTACTTC.